The 20 T cell receptor beta chains reported below all come from one sample, sequenced in a study of T cells in Graves' hyperthyroidism and ophthalmopathy. There were TCR beta CDR3 regions amplified from RNA transcripts. TCR CDR3 underwent first-round RT-PCR with the HTBI primer set. TCRdb called the multiplex PCR reads again in MiXCR, with one record for every CDR3 protein. The table records 530,000 or so distinct CDR3 sequences, 17% of them present only once. Sequenced: blood. These receptors were obtained from a woman between 18 and 30 years old with Graves' ophthalmopathy.

With respect to this clonotype: This CDR3 fails to terminate in the conserved phenylalanine or tryptophan, so it likely reflects a read error. The CDR3 DNA sequence: TGTGCCAGCAGTTTGACAGGCCTTAATCAGCCCCAGCATTTG. Translating it yields CASSLTGLNQPQHL. The rearrangement links TRBV27 to TRBJ1-5; perhaps TRBD1 as D (6 bases). V gave up 3 bases and J gave up 4 bases, with 10 bases separating them. Germline V gene lookup returns CDR1 MNHEY and CDR2 SMNVEV (reference sequence). There are 14 residues in the CDR3.

This clonotype was recorded a few times. The chain joins TRBV10-1 to TRBJ1-5; D not resolved. Germline V CDR1 and CDR2: WNHNN, SYGVQD (reference sequence). Trimming shortened V by 8 bases and J by 0 bases, and 8 bases separated the two germline ends. The CDR3 extends over 13 amino acids. The CDR3 region is CASGEYSNQPQHF. CDR3 DNA: TGCGCCAGCGGGGAGTATAGCAATCAGCCCCAGCATTTT.

This clonotype appeared many times. The chain has TRBV27 and TRBJ2-7, with 8 nucleotides matching TRBD2. This CDR3 spans 13 amino acids. CDR1 is MNHEY and CDR2 is SMNVEV in the germline V gene (reference sequence). V lost 2 bases to trimming and J lost 4 bases; unmatched junction nucleotides: 1. The CDR3 region has the DNA TGTGCCAGCAGTTTACGGGGGGGGTACGAGCAGTACTTC. It is translated as CASSLRGGYEQYF.

The rearrangement joins TRBV6-4 to TRBJ2-1, with 8 bases identical to TRBD1. With 2 bases clipped from V and 13 bases from J, the junction kept 7 bases outside the gene matches. Germline CDR1 and CDR2: MRHNA and SNTAGT. This CDR3 has 13 residues. CDR3 in amino acids: CASSDGTGILQFF. The CDR3 nucleotides read TGTGCCAGCAGTGACGGGACAGGCATTTTACAGTTCTTC.

The chain couples TRBV6-2 or TRBV6-3 to TRBJ2-1; TRBD2 matches 13 bases. The J segment lost 3 bases and the V segment lost 0 bases, leaving 2 bases of the junction unmatched. Germline V gene lookup returns CDR1 MNHEY and CDR2 SVGEGT. There are 17 residues in the CDR3. CDR3 nucleotide sequence: TGTGCCAGCAGTTACTCTACTAGCGGGGGGGACTACAATGAGCAGTTCTTC. As protein: CASSYSTSGGDYNEQFF.

This sequence joins TRBV9 and TRBJ2-7; D is unresolved. Trimming shortened V by 2 bases and J by 0 bases, and 9 bases separated the two germline ends. Germline V gene lookup returns CDR1 SGDLS and CDR2 YYNGEE. The CDR3 spans 14 residues. CDR3 protein: CASSVEVVSYEQYF. CDR3 sequence (DNA): TGTGCCAGCAGCGTTGAAGTTGTCTCCTACGAGCAGTACTTC.

This clonotype was seen more than once but under ten times. This chain links TRBV6-1 with TRBJ2-3, with 8 nucleotides matching TRBD1. V gave up 5 bases and J gave up 7 bases; unmatched junction bases: 8. Germline CDR1 and CDR2: MNHNS and SASEGT. This CDR3 is 14 amino acids long. The CDR3, as DNA: TGTGCCAGCAGTTCTAGGACAGGGCCGAATACGCAGTATTTT. It specifies CASSSRTGPNTQYF.

A note on this clonotype: Being one base from a much bigger clone, this may be a read error. The rearrangement joins TRBV6-2 or TRBV6-3 to TRBJ1-2; D possibly corresponds to TRBD1 (5 bases). The CDR3 totals 17 residues. CDR1 is MNHEY, CDR2 SVGEGT, per germline. The DNA for the CDR3 is TGTGCCATCTTTGCCCCGGCAGGGCAAGGCGGAGTGTATGTCTACACCTTC. Translating it yields CAIFAPAGQGGVYVYTF.

This clonotype occurred a few times. The chain has TRBV5-1 and TRBJ1-1; D not certain. The CDR3 runs to 16 residues. V was clipped by 1 base and J by 7 bases, with 20 bases between them. Germline V gene sequence: CDR1 SGHRS, CDR2 YFSETQ. The DNA for the CDR3 is TGCGCCAGCAGCTTGAAGAAGTATTGGAACAGTAATGAAGCTTTCTTT. This sequence encodes CASSLKKYWNSNEAFF. The full variable domain, its missing parts supplied by reference TRBV5-1 and TRBJ1-1, is KAGVTQTPRYLIKTRGQQVTLSCSPISGHRSVSWYQQTPGQGLQFLFEYFSETQRNKGNFPGRFSGRQFSNSRSEMNVSTLELGDSALYLCASSLKKYWNSNEAFFGQGTRLTVV.

This clonotype came up many times. The gene calls are TRBV15 and TRBJ1-3, with D unresolved. Germline V gene lookup returns CDR1 LNHNV and CDR2 YYDKDF (reference sequence). Trimming shortened V by 0 bases and J by 0 bases, and 9 bases separated the two germline ends. The CDR3 runs 16 residues. The CDR3 bases are TGTGCCACCAGCAGAGATATTAGAGTCTCTGGAAACACCATATATTTT. Residues: CATSRDIRVSGNTIYF.

The sample holds a few counts of this clonotype. This sequence joins TRBV14 and TRBJ1-1; unclear D gene. The CDR3 is made up of 16 amino acids. Trimming removed 0 bases from V and 1 base from J, with 12 bases in between. Germline lookup yields CDR1 SGHDN and CDR2 FVKESK. The CDR3 spells CASSQDGPDGNTEAFF. The CDR3 nucleotides are TGTGCCAGCAGCCAAGATGGACCTGATGGGAACACTGAAGCTTTCTTT.

There are many counts of this clonotype. This sequence joins TRBV18 and TRBJ2-3; 8 nucleotides align to TRBD1. The germline V gene encodes CDR1 KGHSH and CDR2 LQKENI. This CDR3 spans 15 amino acids. The J segment lost 4 bases and the V segment lost 5 bases, leaving 8 bases of the junction unmatched. CDR3 DNA sequence: TGTGCCAGCTCATCACTCGGACAGGGAGCAGATACGCAGTATTTT. It is translated as CASSSLGQGADTQYF.

The gene calls are TRBV4-2 and TRBJ2-1, with D tentatively TRBD1 (5 bases). Trimming took 0 bases from V and 5 from J, leaving 17 bases between them. This CDR3 is 17 amino acids long. CDR1 LGHNA and CDR2 YNFKEQ come from the germline V gene. The CDR3 DNA reads as TGTGCCAGCAGCCAAGATCTGATCACAGGCCGGGACAATGAGCAGTTCTTC. Protein: CASSQDLITGRDNEQFF.

In the case of this clonotype: The junction shows a germline mismatch at one end, possibly a read error. Here the CDR3 reads CASSFGDVIPVHF. For the CDR3, the DNA is TGTGCCAGCAGTTTCGGAGATGTCATTCCCGTCCACTTC. The chain couples TRBV28 to TRBJ2-5; D gene uncertain. From germline, CDR1 is MDHEN and CDR2 SYDVKM. The CDR3 has 13 residues.

Notes on this clonotype: With a much larger clone just one base away, this may be a read error. The chain employs TRBV27 and TRBJ2-1; 12 nucleotides align to TRBD2. CDR3 length equals 14 residues. Germline CDR1 MNHEY, CDR2 SMNVEV (reference sequence). The DNA for the CDR3 is TGTGCCAGCAGTTGGACTAGCGGGGATAATGAGCAGTCCTTC. This sequence encodes CASSWTSGDNEQSF.

This clonotype was detected ten times or more. This chain links TRBV3-1 with TRBJ2-5; possibly TRBD1 for D (5 bases). CDR3 length: 15 amino acids. The V gene's germline CDR1 is LGHDT and CDR2 YNNKEL (reference sequence). V dropped 1 base and J dropped 5 bases, with 14 bases sitting between them. The CDR3 nucleotides read TGTGCCAGCAGCCAAGTAGGGGCAACCGTGGAGACCCAGTACTTC. Translation gives CASSQVGATVETQYF.

This clonotype was detected only a few times. The CDR3 DNA is TGCGCCAGCAGCCCAGGGACAGGGCCAATGAACACTGAAGCTTTCTTT. Translating gives CASSPGTGPMNTEAFF. This chain uses TRBV5-1 with TRBJ1-1; 9 bases are shared with TRBD1. Germline V CDR1 and CDR2: SGHRS, YFSETQ. Unmatched junction bases numbered 7, after V lost 4 bases and J lost 0 bases. The CDR3 contains 16 residues.

The V and J genes are TRBV5-1 and TRBJ2-7; D is unclear. Trimming shortened V by 5 bases and J by 3 bases, and 12 bases separated the two germline ends. Germline V gives CDR1 SGHRS, CDR2 YFSETQ. The CDR3 contains 13 residues. The chain's CDR3 is CASSTGRSYEQYF. The CDR3 DNA follows: TGCGCCAGCAGTACCGGGCGGAGCTACGAGCAGTACTTC.

The gene calls are TRBV13 and TRBJ2-1; TRBD2 aligns across 12 bases. CDR1 and CDR2 from the germline V gene are PRHDT and FYEKMQ (reference sequence). The CDR3 has 15 residues. Trimming took 2 bases from V and 10 from J; bases not matched to a gene: 6. The CDR3 bases are TGTGCCAGCAGCTTAAGACTAGCGGGAGCAACGGAGCAGTTCTTC. It encodes CASSLRLAGATEQFF.

This clonotype was found many times. The rearrangement joins TRBV12-3 or TRBV12-4 to TRBJ2-1, with D possibly matching TRBD1 (6 bases). The V and J ends lost 6 bases and 4 bases respectively, with 7 bases between them. CDR3 size: 12 residues. Here the CDR3 reads CASRDRYNEQFF. CDR3 DNA sequence: TGTGCCAGCAGGGACAGATACAATGAGCAGTTCTTC.